This passage covers 15 T cell receptor beta chains from one sample sequenced in a study of blood T cell repertoires in COVID-19. Sequencing used immunoSEQ multiplex PCR; TCRdb keeps in-frame clones, though not all of them. Seen here are 110,000 or so clones, just over 85% observed once, and the top ten hold less than 2.5%. Specimen: peripheral blood. The receptor set was obtained from a human donor in a cohort sampled during active COVID-19.

This chain connects TRBV19 to TRBJ2-6; D ambiguous. V gave up 3 bases and J gave up 0 bases, with 9 bases separating them. The germline V gene has CDR1 LNHDA and CDR2 SQIVND (reference sequence). This CDR3 comprises 16 residues. The CDR3 spells CASSIPGVSGANVLTF. The DNA for the CDR3 is TGTGCCAGTAGTATCCCCGGAGTCTCTGGGGCCAACGTCCTGACTTTC.

The chain joins TRBV28 to TRBJ1-5, with a weak D call TRBD1 (5 bases). The length of the CDR3 is 15 residues. V lost 7 bases, J lost 7 bases, and 20 bases lay in between. The germline V gene has CDR1 MDHEN and CDR2 SYDVKM. The CDR3 region is CASTPPPGGRQPQHF. CDR3 DNA: TGTGCCAGCACTCCCCCCCCCGGGGGTAGACAGCCCCAGCATTTT.

This rearrangement joins TRBV6-5 to TRBJ1-5; 9 bases map to TRBD1. The germline V gene has CDR1 MNHEY and CDR2 SVGAGI. The J segment lost 2 bases and the V segment lost 6 bases, leaving 2 bases of the junction unmatched. This CDR3 contains 14 residues. The CDR3 loop reads CASRGQGRNQPQHF. As DNA, the CDR3 is TGTGCCAGCAGGGGACAGGGTCGCAATCAGCCCCAGCATTTT.

The genes are TRBV6-5 and TRBJ2-7; 11 bases map to TRBD1. In germline, CDR1 is MNHEY, CDR2 SVGAGI. Trimming at V came to 7 bases and at J to 5 bases, leaving 4 bases not matched to a gene. The CDR3 is 13 residues long. The CDR3 here is CASTDRGLHEQYF. The CDR3 DNA follows: TGTGCCAGCACGGACAGGGGGCTCCACGAGCAGTACTTC.

This clone has only one observation. The V and J genes are TRBV19 and TRBJ2-7; 10 nucleotides match TRBD1. Trimming cost V 9 bases and J 3 bases; bases outside gene matches: 8. The V gene's germline CDR1 is LNHDA and CDR2 SQIVND (reference sequence). This CDR3 spans 14 amino acids. This chain's CDR3 is CASKVGQGGYEQYF. As DNA, the CDR3 is TGTGCCAGCAAGGTTGGACAGGGGGGCTACGAGCAGTACTTC.

The chain uses TRBV7-2 and TRBJ2-2; 11 bases map to TRBD1. Germline loops: CDR1 SGHTA, CDR2 FQGNSA. The CDR3 covers 15 residues. Trimming at V came to 8 bases and at J to 2 bases, leaving 4 bases not matched to a gene. CDR3 in DNA: TGTGCCAGCCGCGGACAGGGGGCTAACACCGGGGAGCTGTTTTTT. Translation: CASRGQGANTGELFF. The full variable domain, with the rest looked up from reference TRBV7-2 and TRBJ2-2, is GAGVSQSPSNKVTEKGKDVELRCDPISGHTALYWYRQSLGQGLEFLIYFQGNSAPDKSGLPSDRFSAERTGGSVSTLTIQRTQQEDSAVYLCASRGQGANTGELFFGEGSRLTVL.

The chain employs TRBV11-1 and TRBJ1-5; the match to TRBD1 covers 9 bases. CDR1 is SGHAT and CDR2 is FQDESV in the germline V gene (reference sequence). Losses at the gene ends were 5 bases for V and 6 bases for J; bases not matched to a gene: 2. The CDR3 runs to 13 residues. This CDR3 reads CASSTGGGQPQHF. The CDR3 region has the DNA TGTGCCAGCAGCACAGGGGGCGGTCAGCCCCAGCATTTT.

This clone has just a few counts. This rearrangement joins TRBV3-1 (or the pseudogene TRBV3-2) to TRBJ1-2; maybe TRBD1 (5 bases). Germline loops: CDR1 LGHDT, CDR2 YNNKEL (reference sequence). Trimming removed 3 bases from V and 8 bases from J, with 13 bases in between. CDR3 size: 13 residues. The CDR3 region has the DNA TGTGCCAGCAGCCAGGGGCCTAGGGGAGGCTACACCTTC. This gives the protein CASSQGPRGGYTF.

V gene TRBV10-3 combines with J gene TRBJ2-1; TRBD2 matches at 9 bases. The CDR3 is 16 amino acids. The ends lost 3 bases at V and 7 bases at J; junction bases unmatched: 10. Germline V gene sequence: CDR1 ENHRY, CDR2 SYGVKD. CDR3 in amino acids: CAISEGAGGLKNEQFF. The CDR3 DNA reads as TGTGCCATCAGTGAAGGGGCGGGAGGGCTAAAGAATGAGCAGTTCTTC.

CDR3 sequence: CASSQGGYGTGELFF. DNA for the CDR3: TGTGCCAGCAGCCAAGGGGGTTATGGCACCGGGGAGCTGTTTTTT. The chain joins TRBV7-2 to TRBJ2-2, with D possibly being TRBD1 (6 bases). The germline V gene has CDR1 SGHTA and CDR2 FQGNSA. The length of the CDR3 is 15 residues. V was clipped by 5 bases and J by 4 bases, with 14 bases between them.

The V gene is TRBV7-8, the J gene TRBJ2-1; D not certain. The CDR3 consists of 15 residues. CDR1 is SGHVS, CDR2 FQNEAQ, per germline. Trimming left V 5 bases short and J 5 bases short, with 16 bases between. The CDR3 sequence is CASSALNARNNEQFF. DNA for the CDR3: TGTGCCAGCAGCGCCCTCAACGCGAGGAACAATGAGCAGTTCTTC.

The rearrangement uses TRBV13 and TRBJ2-3; 12 positions agree with TRBD2. From germline, CDR1 is PRHDT and CDR2 FYEKMQ (reference sequence). The CDR3 has 19 residues. J was trimmed by 1 base and V by 5 bases; bases with no gene match: 13. This chain's CDR3 is CASSPSRTSGTPRTDTQYF. DNA for the CDR3: TGTGCCAGCAGCCCCTCAAGGACTAGCGGGACTCCGCGCACAGATACGCAGTATTTT. Looking up the rest from reference TRBV13 and TRBJ2-3 gives the full variable domain: AAGVIQSPRHLIKEKRETATLKCYPIPRHDTVYWYQQGPGQDPQFLISFYEKMQSDKGSIPDRFSAQQFSDYHSELNMSSLELGDSALYFCASSPSRTSGTPRTDTQYFGPGTRLTVL.

The chain is built from TRBV2 and TRBJ1-2; D perhaps matches TRBD1 (6 bases). The germline V and J ends were trimmed by 6 bases and 4 bases, with 18 bases remaining between them. This CDR3 is 15 amino acids long. Germline values: CDR1 SNHLY, CDR2 FYNNEI. In DNA, the CDR3 is TGTGCCAGCAGCGCTAGGGACACAGGCCCCTATGGCTACACCTTC. This codes for CASSARDTGPYGYTF.

This chain joins TRBV4-1 and TRBJ2-4, with TRBD2 matching 8 bases. After removal of 6 bases from V and 8 bases from J, the junction contained 9 bases not matched to a gene. Germline-derived CDR1 and CDR2 are MGHRA and YSYEKL. The CDR3 contains 14 residues. DNA for the CDR3: TGCGCCAGCAGTTCCCGGGAGGGGGGAGACATTCAGTACTTC. Its translation: CASSSREGGDIQYF.

The chain recombines TRBV15 with TRBJ2-1, with D possibly TRBD1 on 6 matching bases. CDR3 length equals 15 residues. Trimming stripped 5 bases from V and 8 bases from J, with 19 bases between. Germline CDR1 is LNHNV and CDR2 is YYDKDF (reference sequence). CDR3 sequence: CATSGRDITGHEQFF. The CDR3 DNA sequence: TGTGCCACCAGCGGCCGGGACATTACGGGTCATGAGCAGTTCTTC.